This T cell receptor (beta chain) was captured in a study of T cell repertoires in cytomegalovirus infection (dated by TCRdb to about 2019). For the study in its entirety: Because public TCR beta signatures pointed to carriage of CMV infection together with the matching HLA type, the HLA type of each donor mattered for the analysis. Summary of the overall study and its limitations: Cumulative frequency of public TCR beta family members discriminated carriers of CMV infection plus the relevant HLA type in this cohort and an independent approximately 340-donor cohort. The ex vivo response was dominated by HLA-C-restricted CMV-specific TCR beta clonotypes, which also provided the single most frequent clonotype in two of eight donors.

This clonotype was counted between two and nine times. Its target antigen remains unknown. Base qualities are not provided; no much larger clone lies one nucleotide away. Sequenced on an Illumina HiSeq 1500. TCRdb took the public reads, trimmed them with fastp at Q25, ran MiXCR for clone calling and kept in-frame beta chains. Every entry covers one CDR3 protein and lists the most common genes and DNA from its rows. The sample contains about 310,000 distinct CDR3 sequences, around 10% of them found a single time. Less than 3% of the sample belongs to the ten largest clones. The sequence was collected from a human donor in good health (CMV status not recorded). Some clones in this sample may be carry-over from other donors' samples. Material: PBMCs.

This receptor carries the CDR3 CASSGGPGVTNEKLFF. In nucleotides, the sequence is TGTGCCAGCAGTGGAGGACCTGGAGTAACTAATGAAAAACTGTTTTTT. Recombination connected TRBV6-2 or TRBV6-3 to TRBJ1-4, with no D gene named confidently. The germline ends are 14 bases apart after V is trimmed by 5 bases and J by 1 base. For CDR1 and CDR2, the germline V gene lists MNHEY and SVGEGT. The CDR3 measures 16 amino acids from cysteine to phenylalanine. Kept here is only the CDR3 DNA, which spans 48 bases and is read in frame from base 1.